This entry lists 29 T cell receptor beta chains sequenced from one sample in a study of blood T cell repertoires in COVID-19. This table comes from immunoSEQ multiplex PCR, and its TCRdb copy is limited to in-frame clones, with some not included. The sample lists about 150,000 clones, 91% occurring once. The sequenced material came from peripheral blood. All receptors come from a man aged 50 to 60 with acute or convalescent COVID-19.

This chain links TRBV7-8 with TRBJ2-7; TRBD2 is a possible D gene (5 bases). The V and J ends lost 1 base and 3 bases respectively, with 10 bases between them. The CDR3 consists of 14 residues. Germline-derived CDR1 and CDR2 are SGHVS and FQNEAQ. DNA of the CDR3: TGTGCCAGCAGCTTAGGGACTGGAGTCTACGAGCAGTACGTC. It specifies CASSLGTGVYEQYV.

The chain joins TRBV7-2 to TRBJ1-5; the match to TRBD1 covers 7 bases. In germline, CDR1 is SGHTA, CDR2 FQGNSA. Unmatched junction bases numbered 2, after V lost 4 bases and J lost 5 bases. The CDR3 length is 13 residues. CDR3 in DNA: TGTGCCAGCAGCTCCAGGGGGGATCAGCCCCAGCATTTT. Its translation: CASSSRGDQPQHF.

This chain uses TRBV18 with TRBJ2-1, with 8 bases that match TRBD1. Looked up from germline, CDR1 is KGHSH and CDR2 is LQKENI. The V gene end was trimmed by 6 bases and the J gene end by 1 base; junction bases not matched to a gene: 5. The CDR3 runs to 15 residues. CDR3 sequence reads: CASSPQGASYNEQFF. CDR3 bases: TGTGCCAGCTCTCCCCAGGGGGCATCCTACAATGAGCAGTTCTTC.

This chain uses TRBV29-1 with TRBJ1-1, with 8 bases identical to TRBD1. The CDR3 sequence is 14 residues long. Germline values: CDR1 SQVTM, CDR2 ANQGSEA. The V segment lost 4 bases and the J segment 5 bases; nucleotides outside the gene matches: 9. The CDR3 DNA reads as TGCAGCGTTGGACCAGGGGGCGACGGGACTGAAGCTTTCTTT. Amino acids: CSVGPGGDGTEAFF.

The gene calls are TRBV18 and TRBJ1-5, with D tentatively TRBD1 (5 bases). Trimming took 5 bases from V and 3 from J, leaving 14 bases between them. CDR1 is KGHSH, CDR2 LQKENI, per germline. The CDR3 is 15 residues long. The CDR3 DNA sequence: TGTGCCAGCTCAAAGATGGGGGGTGCCAATCAGCCCCAGCATTTT. Amino acids: CASSKMGGANQPQHF.

This rearrangement joins TRBV27 to TRBJ2-7; 12 bases are a match to TRBD2. With 5 bases clipped from V and 2 bases from J, the junction kept 10 bases outside the gene matches. The germline CDR1 and CDR2 sequences are MNHEY and SMNVEV (reference sequence). The CDR3 spans 17 residues. The CDR3 is CASSPAQTSGSTYEQYF. The CDR3 DNA is TGTGCCAGCAGTCCAGCCCAGACTAGCGGGAGTACCTACGAGCAGTACTTC.

The chain has TRBV19 and TRBJ1-5; TRBD1 aligns across 7 bases. With V trimmed by 3 bases and J by 3 bases, 11 bases remained unmatched. CDR1 is LNHDA and CDR2 is SQIVND in the germline V gene (reference sequence). The length of the CDR3 is 17 residues. Here the CDR3 DNA reads TGTGCCAGTAGTATGCGGACAGGTTTTTCCTTCAATCAGCCCCAGCATTTT. It codes for CASSMRTGFSFNQPQHF.

This chain connects TRBV24-1 to TRBJ1-2; 7 bases agree with TRBD1. The CDR3 contains 14 residues. Losses at the gene ends were 4 bases for V and 4 bases for J; bases not matched to a gene: 5. Germline V gene lookup returns CDR1 KGHDR and CDR2 SFDVKD. The CDR3 DNA reads TGTGCCACCAGTGAGAAAACAGGGGCCTATGGCTACACCTTC. Translation: CATSEKTGAYGYTF.

The V gene is TRBV10-3, the J gene TRBJ1-2; tentatively, D is TRBD1 (5 bases). CDR1 is ENHRY and CDR2 is SYGVKD in the germline V gene. Between the trimmed V and J ends, which lost 4 bases and 1 base, there was a span of 10 bases. CDR3 size: 14 residues. The CDR3 DNA reads TGTGCCATCAGTGCACAGCAGGGTAACTATGGCTACACCTTC. Protein sequence: CAISAQQGNYGYTF.

The V gene is TRBV28, the J gene TRBJ1-5; tentative D call: TRBD1 (6 bases). The CDR3 is 12 residues long. Germline V lookup: CDR1 MDHEN, CDR2 SYDVKM. The V gene lost 8 bases and the J gene lost 6 bases, with 11 bases spanning the gap. This CDR3 reads CASATGSQPQHF. As DNA, the CDR3 is TGTGCCAGCGCAACAGGGAGTCAGCCCCAGCATTTT.

V is TRBV30 and J is TRBJ2-7, with D maybe TRBD1 (6 bases). This CDR3 comprises 13 residues. CDR1 and CDR2 from the germline V gene are GTSNPN and SVGIG (reference sequence). V was cut by 3 bases and J by 4 bases, with 13 bases left in between. The CDR3 nucleotides read TGTGCCTGGAGGGAACAGGGAAGGTACGAGCAGTACTTC. Protein product: CAWREQGRYEQYF.

This chain uses TRBV29-1 with TRBJ2-4, with TRBD2 matching 14 bases. V trimming: 1 base; J trimming: 4 bases; junction bases outside the gene matches: 12. The CDR3 runs 19 residues. Germline CDR1 reads SQVTM; CDR2 reads ANQGSEA. The CDR3 region has the DNA TGCAGCGTTGAAGGTTCCGGGACTAGCGGGAGAGGGGAAAAAAACATTCAGTACTTC. Its protein product is CSVEGSGTSGRGEKNIQYF.

As regards this clone: The junction departs from the called germline gene at one end, perhaps through a read error. V gene TRBV4-1 combines with J gene TRBJ1-2; D perhaps matches TRBD1 (5 bases). The length of the CDR3 is 15 residues. Germline V gene sequence: CDR1 MGHRA, CDR2 YSYEKL. CDR3 sequence reads: CASSEEWAGGSGYTF. The CDR3 DNA sequence: TGCGCCAGCAGCGAAGAGTGGGCGGGGGGATCAGGCTACACCTTC.

The V and J genes are TRBV28 and TRBJ2-2; possibly TRBD1 for D (6 bases). V lost 8 bases to trimming and J lost 0 bases, with 10 bases between them. Germline V CDR1 and CDR2: MDHEN, SYDVKM. The CDR3 is made up of 14 amino acids. CDR3 loop: CASAGTPNTGELFF. The CDR3 nucleotides are TGTGCCAGCGCCGGGACACCGAACACCGGGGAGCTGTTTTTT. Using reference TRBV28 and TRBJ2-2 for the parts outside the CDR3, the full variable domain is DVKVTQSSRYLVKRTGEKVFLECVQDMDHENMFWYRQDPGLGLRLIYFSYDVKMKEKGDIPEGYSVSREKKERFSLILESASTNQTSMYLCASAGTPNTGELFFGEGSRLTVL.

The V gene is TRBV12-3 or TRBV12-4, the J gene TRBJ1-2; no definite D call. V lost 1 base and J lost 7, with 10 bases in between. CDR3 length: 13 amino acids. The CDR3 bases are TGTGCCAGCAGTTTAGGGCAATCTGGTGGCTACACCTTC. As protein: CASSLGQSGGYTF.

A single count supports this clone. The rearrangement links TRBV2 to TRBJ2-1, with TRBD2 identical over 8 bases. The CDR3 loop spans 14 amino acids. V lost 8 bases and J lost 5; bases outside the gene matches: 8. Per germline, CDR1 SNHLY and CDR2 FYNNEI. The CDR3 loop is CASGKREWDNEQFF. The CDR3 DNA reads TGTGCCAGCGGGAAGCGGGAGTGGGACAATGAGCAGTTCTTC.

The V gene is TRBV7-9, the J gene TRBJ2-3; 11 bases are shared with TRBD2. The trim removed 4 bases at V and 0 bases at J, leaving 6 bases unmatched. CDR1 is SEHNR and CDR2 is FQNEAQ in the germline V gene (reference sequence). The CDR3 runs 17 residues. The CDR3 reads CASSSGTSGASTDTQYF. DNA of the CDR3: TGTGCCAGCAGCTCCGGGACTAGCGGAGCTAGCACAGATACGCAGTATTTT.

V gene TRBV4-1 combines with J gene TRBJ2-5; 8 bases fit TRBD2. The CDR3 is 14 amino acids. V lost 4 bases and J lost 5; bases outside the gene matches: 6. CDR1 and CDR2 from the germline V gene are MGHRA and YSYEKL. CDR3 residues: CASSPGGAPETQYF. In DNA, the CDR3 is TGCGCCAGCAGCCCCGGGGGGGCCCCTGAGACCCAGTACTTC.

The chain combines TRBV6-5 with TRBJ2-7; no definite D call. The CDR3 is 14 residues long. Trimming left V 4 bases short and J 0 bases short, with 10 bases between. Germline assignment: CDR1 MNHEY and CDR2 SVGAGI. The CDR3 loop reads CASSSGSSSYEQYF. The CDR3, as DNA: TGTGCCAGCAGTTCTGGTAGCAGCTCCTACGAGCAGTACTTC.

With regard to this clone: Other nucleotide sequences from this sample produce the same CDR3. V and J are TRBV7-2 and TRBJ1-2, with 10 bases aligning to TRBD1. Trimming cost V 7 bases and J 8 bases; bases outside gene matches: 10. This CDR3 spans 14 amino acids. The germline V gene encodes CDR1 SGHTA and CDR2 FQGNSA. The CDR3, as DNA: TGTGCCAGCACTGGCTGGACAGGGGGAGGCGGCTACACCTTC. This encodes CASTGWTGGGGYTF.

The chain employs TRBV2 and TRBJ1-5; D uncertain. The CDR3 consists of 15 residues. Trimming removed 3 bases from V and 6 bases from J, with 15 bases in between. The germline gives CDR1 SNHLY, CDR2 FYNNEI. As DNA, the CDR3 is TGTGCCAGCAGTGACATTAGTCAGGTCGGTCAGCCCCAGCATTTT. Its protein is CASSDISQVGQPQHF.

The chain joins TRBV4-1 to TRBJ1-1; 8 bases fit TRBD1. Germline trimming cut 3 bases from V and 10 bases from J; bases unmatched to any gene: 16. The CDR3 spans 16 residues. Germline loops: CDR1 MGHRA, CDR2 YSYEKL. CDR3 residues: CASSQHITGQVSLAFF. In DNA form, the CDR3 reads TGCGCCAGCAGCCAGCATATCACGGGACAGGTATCGCTAGCTTTCTTT.

This chain joins TRBV5-4 and TRBJ2-1; TRBD2 matches 14 bases. V lost 3 bases to trimming and J lost 7 bases; unmatched junction nucleotides: 18. Per germline, CDR1 SGHNT and CDR2 YYREEE (reference sequence). The CDR3 covers 20 residues. The CDR3, as DNA: TGTGCCAGCAGCTGGAAATCGGGACTAGCGGGAGTCAGGACCCTTAATGAGCAGTTCTTC. Encoded protein: CASSWKSGLAGVRTLNEQFF. Filled out from reference TRBV5-4 and TRBJ2-1, the complete variable domain reads ETGVTQSPTHLIKTRGQQVTLRCSSQSGHNTVSWYQQALGQGPQFIFQYYREEENGRGNFPPRFSGLQFPNYSSELNVNALELDDSALYLCASSWKSGLAGVRTLNEQFFGPGTRLTVL.

The chain recombines TRBV5-6 with TRBJ2-2, with TRBD2 identical over 12 bases. The V gene's germline CDR1 is SGHDT and CDR2 YYEEEE. There are 18 residues in the CDR3. Trimming cost V 1 base and J 2 bases; bases outside gene matches: 6. The CDR3 is CASSLLGLAGLNTGELFF. The CDR3 nucleotides read TGTGCCAGCAGCTTGCTCGGACTAGCGGGACTTAACACCGGGGAGCTGTTTTTT.

V and J are TRBV6-5 and TRBJ1-6; unclear D gene. Germline-derived CDR1 and CDR2 are MNHEY and SVGAGI. The V and J ends lost 0 bases and 5 bases respectively, with 11 bases between them. The CDR3 is 16 amino acids. In nucleotides, the CDR3 is TGTGCCAGCAGTTACTCGCCGGGAATCAATAATTCACCCCTCCACTTT. Its translation is CASSYSPGINNSPLHF.

The chain is built from TRBV5-8 and TRBJ1-1, with 12 bases lining up with TRBD1. Germline lookup yields CDR1 SGHTS and CDR2 YDEGEE. The J segment lost 6 bases and the V segment lost 3 bases, leaving 3 bases of the junction unmatched. The CDR3 totals 14 residues. The CDR3, as DNA: TGTGCCAGCAGCTCGGGACAGGGGGCTGCTGAAGCTTTCTTT. It yields the protein CASSSGQGAAEAFF.

This rearrangement joins TRBV7-9 to TRBJ2-2, with D tentatively TRBD1 (6 bases). The V end lost 5 bases, the J end lost 0 bases, and 13 bases lay between the germline ends. This CDR3 is 16 amino acids long. Per the germline V gene, CDR1 is SEHNR and CDR2 is FQNEAQ (reference sequence). This CDR3 reads CASSHPQGANTGELFF. The CDR3 bases are TGTGCCAGCAGCCACCCACAGGGCGCGAACACCGGGGAGCTGTTTTTT.

This chain joins TRBV9 and TRBJ1-4; D ambiguous. The ends were cut back, 0 bases at V and 4 bases at J, with 7 bases in the middle. CDR3 length: 14 amino acids. Germline CDR1 is SGDLS and CDR2 is YYNGEE. CDR3 in DNA: TGTGCCAGCAGCGTAGGAGGCCTTAATGAAAAACTGTTTTTT. Protein sequence: CASSVGGLNEKLFF.

This clone has a count of ten or more. The genes are TRBV2 and TRBJ2-7; 13 nucleotides match TRBD2. The germline V gene encodes CDR1 SNHLY and CDR2 FYNNEI. J lost 0 bases, V lost 6 bases, and 14 bases had no gene match. The CDR3 has 19 residues. CDR3 loop: CASRPDLGLAGPRSYEQYF. The CDR3 nucleotides read TGTGCCAGCAGACCTGATTTGGGACTAGCGGGACCCCGCTCCTACGAGCAGTACTTC.